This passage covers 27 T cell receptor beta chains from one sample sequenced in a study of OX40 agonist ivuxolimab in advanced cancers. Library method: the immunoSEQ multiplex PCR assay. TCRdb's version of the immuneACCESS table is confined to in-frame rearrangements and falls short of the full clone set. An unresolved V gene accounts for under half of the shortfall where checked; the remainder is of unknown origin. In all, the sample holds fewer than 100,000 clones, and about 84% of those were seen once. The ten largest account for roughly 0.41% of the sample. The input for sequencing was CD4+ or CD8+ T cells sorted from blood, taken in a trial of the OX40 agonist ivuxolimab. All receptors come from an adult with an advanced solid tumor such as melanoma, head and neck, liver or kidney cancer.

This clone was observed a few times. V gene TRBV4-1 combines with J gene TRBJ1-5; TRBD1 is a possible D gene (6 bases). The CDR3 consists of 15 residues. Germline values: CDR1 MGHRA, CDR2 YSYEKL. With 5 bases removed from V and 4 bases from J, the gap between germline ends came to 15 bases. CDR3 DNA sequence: TGCGCCAGCAGCTTGGACAGAAAATTTAATCAGCCCCAGCATTTT. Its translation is CASSLDRKFNQPQHF.

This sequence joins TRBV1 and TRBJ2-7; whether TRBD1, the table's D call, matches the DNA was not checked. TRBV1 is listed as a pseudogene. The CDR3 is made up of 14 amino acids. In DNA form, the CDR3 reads TGCACCAGCAGCCAAGATTGGCAGGGTTGCGAGCAGTACGTC. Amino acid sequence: CTSSQDWQGCEQYV.

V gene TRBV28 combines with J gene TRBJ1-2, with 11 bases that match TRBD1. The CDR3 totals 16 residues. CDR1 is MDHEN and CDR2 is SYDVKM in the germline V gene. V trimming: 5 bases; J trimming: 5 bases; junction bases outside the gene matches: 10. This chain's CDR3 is CASSPPPGQGEYGYTF. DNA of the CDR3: TGTGCCAGCAGTCCCCCCCCGGGACAGGGGGAATATGGCTACACCTTC.

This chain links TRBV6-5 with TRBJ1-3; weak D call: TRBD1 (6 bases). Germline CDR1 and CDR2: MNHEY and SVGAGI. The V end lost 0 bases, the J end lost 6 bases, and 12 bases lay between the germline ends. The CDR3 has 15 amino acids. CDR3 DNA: TGTGCCAGCAGTTACTCGGGGGCATCGGCAAACACCATATATTTT. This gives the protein CASSYSGASANTIYF.

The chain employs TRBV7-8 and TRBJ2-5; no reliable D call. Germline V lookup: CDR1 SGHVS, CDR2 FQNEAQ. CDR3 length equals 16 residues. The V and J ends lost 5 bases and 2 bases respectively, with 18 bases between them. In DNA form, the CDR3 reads TGTGCCAGCAGCCCCCGCCAGCGTAGCAAACAAGAGACCCAGTACTTC. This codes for CASSPRQRSKQETQYF.

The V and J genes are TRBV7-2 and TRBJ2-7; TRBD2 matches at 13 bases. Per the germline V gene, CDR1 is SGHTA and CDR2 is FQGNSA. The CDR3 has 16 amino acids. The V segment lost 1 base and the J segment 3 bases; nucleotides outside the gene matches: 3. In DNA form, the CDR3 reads TGTGCCAGCAGCTTAGGGACTAGCGGGAGTCTCTACGAGCAGTACTTC. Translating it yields CASSLGTSGSLYEQYF.

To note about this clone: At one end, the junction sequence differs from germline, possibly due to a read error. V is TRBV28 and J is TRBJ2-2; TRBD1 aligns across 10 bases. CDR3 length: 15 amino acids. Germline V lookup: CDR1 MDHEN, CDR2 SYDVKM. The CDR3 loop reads CASSIWTGGTGELFF. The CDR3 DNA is TGTGCCAGCAGTATATGGACAGGGGGCACCGGGGAGCTGTTTTTT.

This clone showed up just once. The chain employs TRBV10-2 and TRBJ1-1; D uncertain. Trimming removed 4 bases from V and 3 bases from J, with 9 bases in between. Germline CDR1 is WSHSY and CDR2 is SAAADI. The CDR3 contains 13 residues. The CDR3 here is CASSVRWDTEAFF. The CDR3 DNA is TGCGCCAGCAGTGTTAGGTGGGACACTGAAGCTTTCTTT.

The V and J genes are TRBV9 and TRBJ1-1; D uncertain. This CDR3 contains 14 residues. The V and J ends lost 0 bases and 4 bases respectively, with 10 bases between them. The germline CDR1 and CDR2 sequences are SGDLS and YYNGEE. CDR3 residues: CASSVVVGSTEAFF. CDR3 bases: TGTGCCAGCAGCGTAGTAGTGGGTTCCACTGAAGCTTTCTTT.

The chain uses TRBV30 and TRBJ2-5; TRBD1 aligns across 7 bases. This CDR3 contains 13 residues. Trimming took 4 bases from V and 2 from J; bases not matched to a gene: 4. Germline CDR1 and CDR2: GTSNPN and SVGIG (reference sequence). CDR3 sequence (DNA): TGTGCCTGGAAGAACAGGGGACAAGAGACCCAGTACTTC. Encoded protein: CAWKNRGQETQYF.

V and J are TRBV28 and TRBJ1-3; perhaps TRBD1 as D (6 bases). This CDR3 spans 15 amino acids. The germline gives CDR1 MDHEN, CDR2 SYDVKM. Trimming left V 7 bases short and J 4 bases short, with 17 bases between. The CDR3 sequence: CASTPSGRGGNTIYF. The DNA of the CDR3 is TGTGCCAGCACCCCATCCGGCAGGGGAGGAAACACCATATATTTT.

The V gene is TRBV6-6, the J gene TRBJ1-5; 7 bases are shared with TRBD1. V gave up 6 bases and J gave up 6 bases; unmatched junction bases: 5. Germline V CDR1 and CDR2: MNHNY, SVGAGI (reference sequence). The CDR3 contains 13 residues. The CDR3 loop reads CASSRQGSQPQHF. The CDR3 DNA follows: TGTGCCAGCAGCAGACAGGGTTCTCAGCCCCAGCATTTT.

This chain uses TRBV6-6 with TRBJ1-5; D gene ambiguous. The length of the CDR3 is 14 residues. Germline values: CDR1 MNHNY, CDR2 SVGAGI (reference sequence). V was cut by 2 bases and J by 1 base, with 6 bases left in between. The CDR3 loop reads CASSYGGSNQPQHF. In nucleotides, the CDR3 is TGTGCCAGCAGTTACGGAGGGAGCAATCAGCCCCAGCATTTT.

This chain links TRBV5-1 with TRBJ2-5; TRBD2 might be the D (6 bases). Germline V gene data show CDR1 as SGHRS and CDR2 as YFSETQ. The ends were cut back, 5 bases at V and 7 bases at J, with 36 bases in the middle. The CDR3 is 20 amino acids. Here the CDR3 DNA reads TGCGCCAGCAGGTCTGGATCCCCGGGGGAACGCGGGGATCCAAGAAGGACCCAGTACTTC. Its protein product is CASRSGSPGERGDPRRTQYF.

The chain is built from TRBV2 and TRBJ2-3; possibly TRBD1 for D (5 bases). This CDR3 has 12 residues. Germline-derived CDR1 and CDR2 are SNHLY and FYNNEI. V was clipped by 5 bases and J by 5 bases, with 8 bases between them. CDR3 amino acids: CASSSGLDTQYF. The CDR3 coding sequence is TGTGCCAGCAGTTCAGGGTTAGATACGCAGTATTTT.

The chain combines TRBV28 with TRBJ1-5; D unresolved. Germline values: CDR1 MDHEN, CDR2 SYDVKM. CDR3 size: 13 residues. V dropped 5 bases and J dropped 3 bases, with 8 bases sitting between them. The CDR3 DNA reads TGTGCCAGCAGTATAAGCCTCAATCAGCCCCAGCATTTT. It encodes CASSISLNQPQHF.

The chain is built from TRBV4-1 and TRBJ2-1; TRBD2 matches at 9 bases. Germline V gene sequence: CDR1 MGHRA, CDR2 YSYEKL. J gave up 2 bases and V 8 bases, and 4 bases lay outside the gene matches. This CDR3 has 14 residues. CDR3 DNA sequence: TGCGCCAGCCGAGCGGGGGGAACCTACAATGAGCAGTTCTTC. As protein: CASRAGGTYNEQFF.

The CDR3 spells CASLLQGASEAFF. The CDR3 coding sequence is TGTGCCAGCCTACTACAGGGGGCATCTGAAGCTTTCTTT. The chain combines TRBV28 with TRBJ1-1, with 9 nucleotides matching TRBD1. Germline trimming cut 8 bases from V and 6 bases from J; bases unmatched to any gene: 7. The germline V gene encodes CDR1 MDHEN and CDR2 SYDVKM. The CDR3 runs 13 residues.

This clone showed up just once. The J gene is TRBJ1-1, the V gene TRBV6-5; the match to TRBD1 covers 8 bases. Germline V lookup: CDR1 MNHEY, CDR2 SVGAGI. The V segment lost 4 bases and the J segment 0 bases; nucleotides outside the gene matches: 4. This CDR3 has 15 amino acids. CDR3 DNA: TGTGCCAGCAGTTGGGACAGGCGACTGAACACTGAAGCTTTCTTT. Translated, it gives CASSWDRRLNTEAFF.

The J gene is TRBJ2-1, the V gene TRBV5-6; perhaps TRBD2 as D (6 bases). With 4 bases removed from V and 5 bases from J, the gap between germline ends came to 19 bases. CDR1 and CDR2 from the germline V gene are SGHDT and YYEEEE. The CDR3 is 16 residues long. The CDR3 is CASSGTSPLVHNEQFF. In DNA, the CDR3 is TGTGCCAGCAGCGGAACTAGCCCTTTAGTCCACAATGAGCAGTTCTTC. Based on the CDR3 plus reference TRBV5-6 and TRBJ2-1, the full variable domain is DAGVTQSPTHLIKTRGQQVTLRCSPKSGHDTVSWYQQALGQGPQFIFQYYEEEERQRGNFPDRFSGHQFPNYSSELNVNALLLGDSALYLCASSGTSPLVHNEQFFGPGTRLTVL.

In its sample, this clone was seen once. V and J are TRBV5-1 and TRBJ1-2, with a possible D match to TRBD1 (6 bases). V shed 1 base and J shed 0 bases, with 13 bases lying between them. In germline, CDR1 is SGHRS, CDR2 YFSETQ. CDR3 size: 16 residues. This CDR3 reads CASSLSRGVANYGYTF. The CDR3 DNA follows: TGCGCCAGCAGCTTGAGTAGGGGGGTAGCTAACTATGGCTACACCTTC.

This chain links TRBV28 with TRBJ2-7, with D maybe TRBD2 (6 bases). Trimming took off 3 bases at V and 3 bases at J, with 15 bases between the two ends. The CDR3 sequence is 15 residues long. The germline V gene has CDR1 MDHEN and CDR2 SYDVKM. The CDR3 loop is CASSFGTGQYYEQYV. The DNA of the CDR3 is TGTGCCAGCAGTTTCGGGACTGGCCAGTACTACGAGCAGTACGTC.

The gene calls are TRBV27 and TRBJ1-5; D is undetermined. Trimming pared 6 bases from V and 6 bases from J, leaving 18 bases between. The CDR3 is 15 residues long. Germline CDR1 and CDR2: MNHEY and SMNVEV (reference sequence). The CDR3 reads CASRSSLKKGQPQHF. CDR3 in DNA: TGTGCCAGCAGGAGTAGTTTGAAAAAAGGTCAGCCCCAGCATTTT.

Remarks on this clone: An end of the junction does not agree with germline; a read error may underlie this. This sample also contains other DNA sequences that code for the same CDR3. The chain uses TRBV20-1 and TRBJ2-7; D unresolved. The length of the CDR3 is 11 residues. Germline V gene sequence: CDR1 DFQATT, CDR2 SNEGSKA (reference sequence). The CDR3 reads CSASHSYEQYF. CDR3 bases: TGCAGTGCTTCGCATTCCTACGAGCAGTACTTT.

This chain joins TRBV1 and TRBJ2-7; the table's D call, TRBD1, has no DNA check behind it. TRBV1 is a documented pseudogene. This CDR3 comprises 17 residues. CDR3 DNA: TGCACCAGCAGCCAAGGGTTCGTCGGCAGACAGAGTGGCGAGCAGTACGTC. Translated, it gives CTSSQGFVGRQSGEQYV.

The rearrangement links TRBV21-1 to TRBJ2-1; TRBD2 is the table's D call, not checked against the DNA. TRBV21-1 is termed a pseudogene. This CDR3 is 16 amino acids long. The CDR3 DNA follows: TGTGCCAGCAGCAGTGGGACTAGCGGGAGCTTGGATGAGCAGTTCTTC. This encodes CASSSGTSGSLDEQFF.

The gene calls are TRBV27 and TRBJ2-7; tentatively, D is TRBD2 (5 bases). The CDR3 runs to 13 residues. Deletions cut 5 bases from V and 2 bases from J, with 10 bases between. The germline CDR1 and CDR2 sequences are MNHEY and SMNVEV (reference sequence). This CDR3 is CASSASGPYEQYV. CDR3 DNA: TGTGCCAGCAGTGCAAGCGGACCCTACGAGCAGTACGTC.